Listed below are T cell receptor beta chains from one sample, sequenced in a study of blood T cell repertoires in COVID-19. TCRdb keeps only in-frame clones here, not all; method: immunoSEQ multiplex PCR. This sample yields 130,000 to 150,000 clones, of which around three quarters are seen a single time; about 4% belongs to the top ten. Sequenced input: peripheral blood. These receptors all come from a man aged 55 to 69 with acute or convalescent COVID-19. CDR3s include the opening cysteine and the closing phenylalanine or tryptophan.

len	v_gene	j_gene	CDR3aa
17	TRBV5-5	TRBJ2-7	CASSLVAGWGPRGEQYF
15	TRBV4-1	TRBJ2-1	CASSLRVQGINEQFF
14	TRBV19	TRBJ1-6	CASRQGAYNSPLHF
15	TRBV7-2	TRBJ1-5	CASSPVGQGNQPQHF
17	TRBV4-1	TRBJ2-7	CASSSQGVGAPSYEQYF
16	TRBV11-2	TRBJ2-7	CASSLAAGTSSYEQYF
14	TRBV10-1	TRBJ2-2	CASQREANTGELFF
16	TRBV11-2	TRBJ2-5	CASSLDPGGAEETQYF
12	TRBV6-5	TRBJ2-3	CASSGETDTQYF
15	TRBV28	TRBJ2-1	CASSLGLAGAVEQFF
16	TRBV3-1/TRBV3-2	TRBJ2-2	CASSPLAGRYTGELFF
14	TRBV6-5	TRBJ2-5	CASNRQGGRETQYF
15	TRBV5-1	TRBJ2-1	CASSLRLAGANEQFF
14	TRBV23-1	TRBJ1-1	CASSRGREGTEAFF
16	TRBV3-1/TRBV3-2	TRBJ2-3	CASSSSGTTLTDTQYF
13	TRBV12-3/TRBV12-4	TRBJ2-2	CASRRQGTGELFF